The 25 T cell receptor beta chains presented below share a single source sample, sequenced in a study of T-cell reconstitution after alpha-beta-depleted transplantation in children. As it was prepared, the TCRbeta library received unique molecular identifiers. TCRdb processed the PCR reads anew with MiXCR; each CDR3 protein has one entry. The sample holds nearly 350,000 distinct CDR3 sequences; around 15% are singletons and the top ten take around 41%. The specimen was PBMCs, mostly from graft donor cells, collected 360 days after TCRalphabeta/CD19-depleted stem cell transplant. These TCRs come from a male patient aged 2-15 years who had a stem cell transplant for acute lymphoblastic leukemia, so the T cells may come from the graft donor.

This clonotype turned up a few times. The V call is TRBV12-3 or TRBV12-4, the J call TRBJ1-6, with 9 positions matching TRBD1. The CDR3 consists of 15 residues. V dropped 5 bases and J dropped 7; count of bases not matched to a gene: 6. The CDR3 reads CASSPLQGANSPLHF. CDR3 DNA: TGTGCCAGCAGTCCACTACAGGGGGCGAATTCACCCCTCCACTTT.

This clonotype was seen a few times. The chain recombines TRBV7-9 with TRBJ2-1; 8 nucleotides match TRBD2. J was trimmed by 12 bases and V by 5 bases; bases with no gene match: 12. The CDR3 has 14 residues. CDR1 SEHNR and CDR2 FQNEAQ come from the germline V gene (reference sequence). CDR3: CASSPEGLAIGQFF. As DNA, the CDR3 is TGTGCCAGCAGCCCAGAAGGACTAGCTATTGGGCAGTTCTTC.

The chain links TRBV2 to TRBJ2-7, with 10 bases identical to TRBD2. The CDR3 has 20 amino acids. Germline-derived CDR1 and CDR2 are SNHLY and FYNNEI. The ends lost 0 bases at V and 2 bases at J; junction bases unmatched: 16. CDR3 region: CASSEAPSRFVAGGPYEQYF. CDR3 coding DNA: TGTGCCAGCAGTGAAGCGCCCAGTCGATTCGTAGCGGGAGGACCCTACGAGCAGTACTTC.

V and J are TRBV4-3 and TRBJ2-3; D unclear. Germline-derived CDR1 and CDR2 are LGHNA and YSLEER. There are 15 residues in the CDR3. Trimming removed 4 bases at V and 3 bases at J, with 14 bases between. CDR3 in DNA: TGCGCCAGCAGCCCCACCGGGCAAGAGACAGATACGCAGTATTTT. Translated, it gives CASSPTGQETDTQYF.

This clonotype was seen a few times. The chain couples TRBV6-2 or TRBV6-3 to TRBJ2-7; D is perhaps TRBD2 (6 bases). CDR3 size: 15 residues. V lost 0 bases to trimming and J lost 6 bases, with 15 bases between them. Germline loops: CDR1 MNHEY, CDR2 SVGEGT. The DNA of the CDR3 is TGTGCCAGCAGTTACTCGGGACTTCCTTGGGGCGAGCAGTACTTC. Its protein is CASSYSGLPWGEQYF.

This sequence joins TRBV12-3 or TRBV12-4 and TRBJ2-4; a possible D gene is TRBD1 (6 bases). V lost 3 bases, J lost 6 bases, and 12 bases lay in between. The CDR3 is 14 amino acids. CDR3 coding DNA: TGTGCCAGCAGTTTCTCGAGGGGGACAAACATTCAGTACTTC. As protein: CASSFSRGTNIQYF.

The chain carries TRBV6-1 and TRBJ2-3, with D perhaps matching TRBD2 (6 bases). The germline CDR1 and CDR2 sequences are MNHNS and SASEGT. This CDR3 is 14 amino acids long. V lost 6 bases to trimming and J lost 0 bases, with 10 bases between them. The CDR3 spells CASRSGTSTDTQYF. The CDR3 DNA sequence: TGTGCCAGCAGATCAGGGACTAGCACAGATACGCAGTATTTT.

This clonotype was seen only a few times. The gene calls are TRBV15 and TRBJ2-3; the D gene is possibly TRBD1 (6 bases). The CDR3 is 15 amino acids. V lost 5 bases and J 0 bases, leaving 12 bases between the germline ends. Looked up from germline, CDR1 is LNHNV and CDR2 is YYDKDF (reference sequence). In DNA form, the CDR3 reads TGTGCCACCAGCGCTCAGGGGTCTAGCACAGATACGCAGTATTTT. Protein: CATSAQGSSTDTQYF.

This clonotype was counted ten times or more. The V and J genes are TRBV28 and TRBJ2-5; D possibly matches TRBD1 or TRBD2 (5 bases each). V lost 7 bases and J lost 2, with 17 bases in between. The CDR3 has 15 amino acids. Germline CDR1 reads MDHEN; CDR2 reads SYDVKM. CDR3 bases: TGTGCCAGCAACCCCACGGGGACCGATCAAGAGACCCAGTACTTC. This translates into CASNPTGTDQETQYF.

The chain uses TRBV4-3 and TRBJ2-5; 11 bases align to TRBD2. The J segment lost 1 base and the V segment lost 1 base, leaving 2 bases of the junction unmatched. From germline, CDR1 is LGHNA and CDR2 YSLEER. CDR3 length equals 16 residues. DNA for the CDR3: TGCGCCAGCAGCCAAGGGACTAGCGGGTTCCAAGAGACCCAGTACTTC. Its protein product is CASSQGTSGFQETQYF.

CDR3 region: CASSYRGGGTDTQYF. DNA of the CDR3: TGTGCCAGCAGCTACAGGGGAGGGGGGACAGATACGCAGTATTTT. The rearrangement joins TRBV11-2 to TRBJ2-3; the D call may be TRBD1 or TRBD2 (7 bases each). Germline V CDR1 and CDR2: SGHAT, FQNNGV. Trimming took off 4 bases at V and 3 bases at J, with 14 bases between the two ends. The CDR3 runs 15 residues. The full variable domain, in which reference TRBV11-2 and TRBJ2-3 provide the parts outside the CDR3, is EAGVAQSPRYKIIEKRQSVAFWCNPISGHATLYWYQQILGQGPKLLIQFQNNGVVDDSQLPKDRFSAERLKGVDSTLKIQPAKLEDSAVYLCASSYRGGGTDTQYFGPGTRLTVL.

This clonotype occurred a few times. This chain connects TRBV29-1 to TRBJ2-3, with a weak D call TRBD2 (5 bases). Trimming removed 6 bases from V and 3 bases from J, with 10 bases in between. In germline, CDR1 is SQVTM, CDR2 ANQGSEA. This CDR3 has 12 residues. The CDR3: CSVRGETDTQYF. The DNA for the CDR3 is TGCAGCGTACGGGGTGAGACAGATACGCAGTATTTT.

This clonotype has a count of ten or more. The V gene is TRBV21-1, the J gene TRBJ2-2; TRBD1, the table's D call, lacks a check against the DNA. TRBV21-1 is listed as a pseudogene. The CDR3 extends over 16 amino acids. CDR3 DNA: TGTGCCAGCAGCACTGGGACAGCCCAAACCACCGGGGAGCTGTTTTTT. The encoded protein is CASSTGTAQTTGELFF.

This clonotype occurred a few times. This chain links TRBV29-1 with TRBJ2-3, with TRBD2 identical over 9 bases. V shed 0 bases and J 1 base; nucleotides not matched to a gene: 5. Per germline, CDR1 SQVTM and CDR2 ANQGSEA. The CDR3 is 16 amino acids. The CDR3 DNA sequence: TGCAGCGTTGAAGATTCTAGGACTAGCGGCACAGATACGCAGTATTTT. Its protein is CSVEDSRTSGTDTQYF.

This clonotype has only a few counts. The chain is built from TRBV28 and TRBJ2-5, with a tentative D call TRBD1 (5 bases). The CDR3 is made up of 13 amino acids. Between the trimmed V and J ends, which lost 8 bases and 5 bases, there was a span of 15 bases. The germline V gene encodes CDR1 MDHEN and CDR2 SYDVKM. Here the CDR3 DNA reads TGTGCCAGCCATCAGGGTTCTAAGGAGACCCAGTACTTC. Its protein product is CASHQGSKETQYF.

Here the CDR3 reads CASSLLGSPYNEQFF. The DNA of the CDR3 is TGCGCCAGCAGCCTACTAGGTTCCCCCTACAATGAGCAGTTCTTC. V and J are TRBV4-3 and TRBJ2-1, with a weak D call TRBD2 (5 bases). CDR3 length: 15 residues. V lost 4 bases, J lost 2 bases, and 12 bases lay in between. Germline loops: CDR1 LGHNA, CDR2 YSLEER.

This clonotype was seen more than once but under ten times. The chain's CDR3 is CASSPGQGTTTGELFF. The CDR3, as DNA: TGTGCCAGCAGCCCCGGACAGGGGACGACCACCGGGGAGCTGTTTTTT. This rearrangement joins TRBV11-1 to TRBJ2-2, with 9 bases lining up with TRBD1. Per germline, CDR1 SGHAT and CDR2 FQDESV (reference sequence). The CDR3 sequence is 16 residues long. J gave up 4 bases and V 5 bases, and 8 bases lay outside the gene matches.

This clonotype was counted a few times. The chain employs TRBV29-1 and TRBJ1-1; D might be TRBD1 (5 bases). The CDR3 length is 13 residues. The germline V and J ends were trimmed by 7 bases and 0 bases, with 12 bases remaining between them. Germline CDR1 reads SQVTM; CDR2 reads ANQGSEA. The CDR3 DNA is TGCAGCGGCGCGCAGGGATTGAACACTGAAGCTTTCTTT. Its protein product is CSGAQGLNTEAFF.

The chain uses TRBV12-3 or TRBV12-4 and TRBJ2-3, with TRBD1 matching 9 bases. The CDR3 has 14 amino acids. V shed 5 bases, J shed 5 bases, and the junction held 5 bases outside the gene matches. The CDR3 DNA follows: TGTGCCAGCAGTCCGTGGACAGGGGTAGATACGCAGTATTTT. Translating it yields CASSPWTGVDTQYF.

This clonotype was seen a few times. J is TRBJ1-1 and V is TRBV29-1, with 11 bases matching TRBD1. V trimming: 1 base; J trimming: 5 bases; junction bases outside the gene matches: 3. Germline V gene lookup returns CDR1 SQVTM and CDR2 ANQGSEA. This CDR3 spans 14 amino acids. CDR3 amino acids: CSVEGGTGGTEAFF. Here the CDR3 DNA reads TGCAGCGTTGAAGGTGGGACAGGGGGAACTGAAGCTTTCTTT.

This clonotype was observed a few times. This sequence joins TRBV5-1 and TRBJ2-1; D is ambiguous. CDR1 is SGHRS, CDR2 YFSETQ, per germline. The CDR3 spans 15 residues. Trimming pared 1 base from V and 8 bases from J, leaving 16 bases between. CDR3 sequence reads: CASSLIGPNSDEQFF. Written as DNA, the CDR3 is TGCGCCAGCAGCTTGATTGGGCCGAATTCGGATGAGCAGTTCTTC.

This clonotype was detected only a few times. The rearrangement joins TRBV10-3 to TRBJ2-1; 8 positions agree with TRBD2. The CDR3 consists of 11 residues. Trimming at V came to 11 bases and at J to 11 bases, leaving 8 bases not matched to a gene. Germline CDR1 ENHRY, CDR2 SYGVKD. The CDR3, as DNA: TGTGCCGCCGATAGCGGGAAAAAGCAGTTCTTC. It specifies CAADSGKKQFF.

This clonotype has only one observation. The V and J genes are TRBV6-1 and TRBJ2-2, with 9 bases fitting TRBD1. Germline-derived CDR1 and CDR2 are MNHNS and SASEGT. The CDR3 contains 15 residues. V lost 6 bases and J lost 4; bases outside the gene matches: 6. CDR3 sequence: CASRRDRALTGELFF. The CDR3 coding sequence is TGTGCCAGCAGGAGGGACAGGGCACTCACCGGGGAGCTGTTTTTT.

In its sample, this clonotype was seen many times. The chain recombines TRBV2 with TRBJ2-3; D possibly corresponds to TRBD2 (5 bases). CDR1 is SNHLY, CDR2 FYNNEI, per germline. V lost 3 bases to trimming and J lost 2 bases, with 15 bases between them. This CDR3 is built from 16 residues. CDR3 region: CASSDDLARTTDTQYF. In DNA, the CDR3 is TGTGCCAGCAGTGACGACCTAGCCCGGACCACAGATACGCAGTATTTT.

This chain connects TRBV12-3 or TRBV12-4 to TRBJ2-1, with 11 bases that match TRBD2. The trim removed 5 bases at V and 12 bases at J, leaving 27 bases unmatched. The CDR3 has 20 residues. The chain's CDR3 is CASSTHRLLLAGEGDGGQFF. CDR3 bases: TGTGCCAGCAGTACCCACCGGCTCCTACTAGCGGGAGAAGGTGACGGGGGGCAGTTCTTC.